This paragraph reports one T cell receptor beta chain. This specimen belongs to a study of blood T cells in healthy people across ages. The CDR3 totals 13 residues. Unmatched junction bases numbered 4, after V lost 6 bases and J lost 3 bases. The germline V gene has CDR1 DFQATT and CDR2 SNEGSKA (reference sequence). Combining a sample-barcoded 5' primer with a J-beta primer mix, a second PCR ran for roughly 7 to 11 cycles. TCRdb re-derived calls from the 5' RACE reads in MiXCR, one entry per CDR3 protein. There are 1,500,000 or so distinct CDR3 sequences in the sample; roughly 43% occur only once, and approximately 4% lies in the top ten.

Sequenced sample: blood. The V call is TRBV20-1, the J call TRBJ2-7; 11 bases align to TRBD1. The TCR originated in a woman under 30 in good health. CDR3 nucleotide sequence: TGCAGTGCCTTTGGGACAGGGGGCTACGAGCAGTACTTC. It encodes CSAFGTGGYEQYF.